This T cell receptor (beta chain) was sequenced for a study of a mutant IDH1 vaccine in newly diagnosed glioma. Study-wide context: Patients got their first vaccination 4-6 weeks after radiotherapy alone, or with temozolomide cycles. Averaging around 40 years of age, treated patients were around 62% male and 37.5% female.

Time point indicated: week 11, during vaccination. A single vaccine dose contained 300 ug of mutant IDH1 20-mer peptide, and topical imiquimod was used with it. Regarding this clone: Its matching antigen is unknown.

Generated by immunoSEQ multiplex PCR, the TCRdb table keeps only in-frame clones and is missing some. This sample yields about 66,000 clones, of which roughly four fifths are seen a single time; 3% to 4% belongs to the top ten. V lost 4 bases and J lost 6, with 11 bases in between. The CDR3 runs to 13 residues. Germline V gene data show CDR1 as SGHTA and CDR2 as FQGNSA. The input for sequencing was PBMCs, taken from a glioma patient whose treatment included an IDH1 peptide vaccine. This TCR came from a man aged 25 to 40 with glioma. The chain links TRBV7-2 to TRBJ2-3; D uncertain. The CDR3 protein is CASSYLFGDTQYF. As DNA, the CDR3 is TGTGCCAGCAGCTACCTATTCGGTGATACGCAGTATTTT. The entire variable domain, with the rest obtained from reference TRBV7-2 and TRBJ2-3, is as follows: GAGVSQSPSNKVTEKGKDVELRCDPISGHTALYWYRQSLGQGLEFLIYFQGNSAPDKSGLPSDRFSAERTGGSVSTLTIQRTQQEDSAVYLCASSYLFGDTQYFGPGTRLTVL.